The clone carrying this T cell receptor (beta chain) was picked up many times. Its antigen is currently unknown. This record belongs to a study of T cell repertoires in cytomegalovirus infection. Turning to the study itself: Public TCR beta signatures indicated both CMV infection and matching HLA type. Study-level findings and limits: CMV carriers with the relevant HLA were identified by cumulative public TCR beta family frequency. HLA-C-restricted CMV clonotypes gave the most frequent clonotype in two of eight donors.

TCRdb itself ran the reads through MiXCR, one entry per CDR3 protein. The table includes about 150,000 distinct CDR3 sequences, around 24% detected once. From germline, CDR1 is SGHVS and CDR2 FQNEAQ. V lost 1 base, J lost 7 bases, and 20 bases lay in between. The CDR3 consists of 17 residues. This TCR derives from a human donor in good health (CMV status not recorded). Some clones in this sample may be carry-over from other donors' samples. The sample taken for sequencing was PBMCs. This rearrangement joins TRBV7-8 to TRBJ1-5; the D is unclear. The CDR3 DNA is TGTGCCAGCAGCTTAGGAGGAGGGCAGGCCCTCCACCAGCCCCAGCATTTT. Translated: CASSLGGGQALHQPQHF.